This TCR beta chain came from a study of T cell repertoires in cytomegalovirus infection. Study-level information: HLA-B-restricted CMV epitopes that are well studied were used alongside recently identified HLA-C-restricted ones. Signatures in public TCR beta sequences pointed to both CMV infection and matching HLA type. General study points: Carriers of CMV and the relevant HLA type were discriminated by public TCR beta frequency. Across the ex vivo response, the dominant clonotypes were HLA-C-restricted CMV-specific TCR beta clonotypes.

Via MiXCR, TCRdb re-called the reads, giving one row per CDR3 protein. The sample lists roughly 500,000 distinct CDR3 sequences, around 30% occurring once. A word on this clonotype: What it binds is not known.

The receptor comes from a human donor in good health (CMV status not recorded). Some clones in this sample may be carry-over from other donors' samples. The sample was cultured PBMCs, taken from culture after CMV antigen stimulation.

CDR3 residues: CASSQVLGDEQYF. In nucleotides, the CDR3 is TGCGCCAGCAGCCAAGTTTTGGGGGACGAGCAGTACTTC. The rearrangement joins TRBV4-1 to TRBJ2-7, with D possibly being TRBD1 or TRBD2 (5 bases each). Trimming took 1 base from V and 5 from J, leaving 9 bases between them. This CDR3 region has 13 residues. The germline gives CDR1 MGHRA, CDR2 YSYEKL.